This T cell receptor (beta chain) was recovered during a study of neurological immune-mediated disorders. cDNA synthesis was performed by 5'RACE with 10-nucleotide random UMIs. TCRdb ran MiXCR on the 5' RACE reads and lists one entry per CDR3 protein. The sample lists nearly 60,000 distinct CDR3 sequences, about 3.2% occurring once. Unsorted libraries were prepared from 2 million PBMCs held at -80 C. Germline V gene lookup returns CDR1 SGHTA and CDR2 FQGTGA. With 5 bases clipped from V and 12 bases from J, the junction kept 7 bases outside the gene matches. This CDR3 comprises 12 residues. This clonotype was sampled from an older woman with multiple sclerosis. This chain links TRBV7-3 with TRBJ2-1, with 7 bases matching TRBD2. Specimen: PBMCs. CDR3 loop: CASSARLAGQFF. As DNA, the CDR3 is TGTGCCAGCAGCGCAAGACTAGCAGGGCAGTTCTTC.